The 3 T cell receptor beta chains below come from one sample, sequenced in a study of T-cell memory formation after mild COVID-19. One entry per CDR3 protein results from TCRdb running MiXCR on the 5' RACE reads. The sample holds roughly 320,000 distinct CDR3 sequences, 25% to 30% seen once. Sequencing was done on a sample of PBMCs or a T cell subset sorted from them (not recorded which). These receptors were taken from an adult woman who had mild COVID-19 (a few samples of this study predate the infection). Cell type and time point are not known.

This clonotype was picked up a small number of times. V gene TRBV6-5 combines with J gene TRBJ1-1; D gene uncertain. V was cut by 6 bases and J by 8 bases, with 10 bases left in between. Germline lookup yields CDR1 MNHEY and CDR2 SVGAGI. The CDR3 loop spans 11 amino acids. CDR3 bases: TGTGCCAGCAGAACTGGGAGAGAAGCTTTCTTT. Protein product: CASRTGREAFF.

V and J are TRBV25-1 and TRBJ2-2; the match to TRBD2 covers 7 bases. The V gene end was trimmed by 7 bases and the J gene end by 7 bases; junction bases not matched to a gene: 6. Germline V lookup: CDR1 MGHDK, CDR2 SYGVNS. The CDR3 length is 13 residues. The CDR3 nucleotides are TGTGCCAGCAAGGCGGGAGCGATCGGGGAGCTGTTTTTT. Protein: CASKAGAIGELFF.

This clonotype turned up a few times. The V gene is TRBV9, the J gene TRBJ1-2; D is unclear. CDR1 and CDR2 (germline): SGDLS, YYNGEE. V gave up 5 bases and J gave up 5 bases, with 16 bases separating them. The length of the CDR3 is 14 residues. The CDR3 DNA is TGTGCCAGCAGTGGTGACCTAGTCGGGTATGGCTACACCTTC. Translated: CASSGDLVGYGYTF. Complete variable domain (other parts from reference TRBV9 and TRBJ1-2): DSGVTQTPKHLITATGQRVTLRCSPRSGDLSVYWYQQSLDQGLQFLIQYYNGEERAKGNILERFSAQQFPDLHSELNLSSLELGDSALYFCASSGDLVGYGYTFGSGTRLTVV.